This T cell receptor (beta chain) is drawn from a study of T cell repertoires and HLA-DP antigens (dated by TCRdb to the late 2010s). Background on the whole study: Using HeLa cells transduced to present allogeneic HLA-DP, the study set up an in vitro model of CD4+ T cell alloreactivity. Of the three donors, two were male and one was female, with ages ranging from the 18-to-29 band to the 60-to-69 band. Average DNA input was roughly 200 ng for sorted CD137+CD4+ samples, compared with approximately 1,300 ng for pre-culture CD4+ samples. The two alloantigens modelled structurally similar versus dissimilar alloantigens, differing from self at one and ten peptide-binding groove amino acids, respectively. What the authors observed across the whole study: Limitations were identified as the inclusion of only a few donors, the use of a non-physiological HeLa antigen-presenting system, and the use of total CD4+ responder cells. Separate analysis of naive and memory CD4+ repertoires was not performed. An average cumulative frequency of around 40% against one allele and approximately 50% against the other was found for clones undetected before culture. Sorted CD137+ cells showed similar clonality against both alloantigens, at about 0.39, which was much higher than the roughly 0.043 seen in pre-culture samples.

The immunoSEQ multiplex PCR, with forward primers for 54 TRBV segments and reverse primers for 13 TRBJ segments, was used to amplify TCRB CDR3 regions. Pre-culture CD4+ samples were sequenced at deep resolution, targeting some 200,000 T cell genomes. Sequencing of the amplicons on an Illumina HiSeq System generated 87 bp reads spanning the CDR3. The authors' pipeline ran thus. PCR and sequencing errors in the reads were corrected, and alignment to IMGT reference sequences was used to define CDR3 regions. Synthetic template pools were used to estimate counts of templates and unique rearrangements. Clonality was computed as 1 minus Pielou's evenness. Richness was estimated with the Daley-Smith estimator. Morisita's index was used to measure repertoire overlap. Clones present in cultured samples but not detected in the pre-culture repertoire of the same donor were defined as low-abundance clones. TCRdb re-hosts the immuneACCESS table, in-frame sequences only. Its copies lack some clones; in the studies checked, an unresolved V gene accounts for under half of them, and the cause for the rest is not known. The D gene and trimming were derived from the DNA, and the V and J assignments and clone size from that table. This sample comprises fewer than 95,000 clones, 86% of them detected only once. The ten largest make up about 1.5% of the sample.

On this clone itself: Its target antigen remains unknown. The sample holds no much larger clone one base away, and base qualities are not on file.

Magnetic bead negative selection was used to isolate untouched CD4+ T cells from Ficoll-separated PBMC, with an average purity of about 98%. Using magnetic beads, untouched CD4+ T cells were isolated from Ficoll-separated PBMC at roughly 98% purity, with only negligible CD8+ contamination. Peripheral blood mononuclear cells came from the buffy coats of three healthy blood donors, who served as the study's donors. All three donors were CMV seronegative. Genomic DNA was extracted with the DNeasy Blood & Tissue Kit. TCRB sequencing was performed on genomic DNA from sorted CD137+CD4+ cells and pre-culture CD4+ baseline samples from each subject. V and J are truncated by 5 bases and 0 bases respectively, leaving an intervening sequence of 14 bases. The CDR3 has 15 amino acids, counting the end cysteine and phenylalanine. Only the CDR3 DNA stays, 45 bases, in frame from base 1. CDR1 SGHAT and CDR2 FQDESV are derived from the germline V gene (reference sequence).

The specimen was CD4+ T cells from PBMCs. The V and J genes are TRBV11-1 and TRBJ2-7; TRBD2 is perhaps the D gene, given 6 matching bases. The sequence came from a man aged 45-65 years in good health and CMV-seronegative. The nucleotides read TGTGCCAGCAGCGCCTCCCGGGACTCCTCCTACGAGCAGTACTTC. Its translation reads: CASSASRDSSYEQYF.